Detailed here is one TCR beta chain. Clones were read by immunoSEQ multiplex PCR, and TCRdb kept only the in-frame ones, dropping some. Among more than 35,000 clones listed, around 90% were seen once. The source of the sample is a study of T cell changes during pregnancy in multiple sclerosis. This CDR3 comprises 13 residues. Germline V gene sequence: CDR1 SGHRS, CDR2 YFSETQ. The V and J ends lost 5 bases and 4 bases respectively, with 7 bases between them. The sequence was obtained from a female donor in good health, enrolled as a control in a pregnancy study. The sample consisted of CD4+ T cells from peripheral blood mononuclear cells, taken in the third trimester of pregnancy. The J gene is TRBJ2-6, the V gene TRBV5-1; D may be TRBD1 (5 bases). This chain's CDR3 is CASRQAGANVLTF. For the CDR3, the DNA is TGCGCCAGCAGACAGGCCGGGGCCAACGTCCTGACTTTC.